Below are 30 T cell receptor beta chains sequenced from a single sample in a study of human T cells and chemical hapten exposure. Using its own MiXCR run on the RACE reads, TCRdb lists one record per CDR3 protein. The table records some 57,000 distinct CDR3 sequences, roughly a tenth of them present only once. Time point of the sample: pre-sensitization, week 0. Treatment noted: therapeutic diphenylcyclopropenone sensitization with weekly scalp DPC. The total RNA was obtained from whole blood that was not fractionated. This material consisted of whole blood, taken in connection with sensitization to the hapten diphenylcyclopropenone (DPC). Every receptor here comes from a woman younger than 45 with alopecia areata. Some clones in this sample may be carry-over from other donors' samples.

This chain uses TRBV3-1 with TRBJ1-5; D is ambiguous. There are 13 residues in the CDR3. Germline V CDR1 and CDR2: LGHDT, YNNKEL (reference sequence). V was cut by 1 base and J by 4 bases, with 5 bases left in between. The CDR3: CASSQAQNQPQHF. CDR3 coding DNA: TGTGCCAGCAGCCAAGCCCAGAATCAGCCCCAGCATTTT.

The chain recombines TRBV13 with TRBJ2-1, with D possibly being TRBD1 (6 bases). This CDR3 is built from 15 residues. Trimming took off 6 bases at V and 3 bases at J, with 15 bases between the two ends. Germline V lookup: CDR1 PRHDT, CDR2 FYEKMQ (reference sequence). DNA of the CDR3: TGTGCCAGCAGACGGAACAGGGCCAGCTACAATGAGCAGTTCTTC. Protein sequence: CASRRNRASYNEQFF. Based on the CDR3 plus reference TRBV13 and TRBJ2-1, the full variable domain is AAGVIQSPRHLIKEKRETATLKCYPIPRHDTVYWYQQGPGQDPQFLISFYEKMQSDKGSIPDRFSAQQFSDYHSELNMSSLELGDSALYFCASRRNRASYNEQFFGPGTRLTVL.

This clonotype was seen at least ten times. The chain recombines TRBV19 with TRBJ2-7, with no clear D. V was cut by 6 bases and J by 0 bases, with 12 bases left in between. From germline, CDR1 is LNHDA and CDR2 SQIVND (reference sequence). The CDR3 consists of 14 residues. Here the CDR3 reads CASSDLKGSYEQYF. The CDR3 nucleotides are TGTGCCAGTAGCGACCTCAAGGGCTCCTACGAGCAGTACTTC.

The chain links TRBV11-2 to TRBJ2-7, with TRBD1 identical over 9 bases. CDR1 and CDR2 from the germline V gene are SGHAT and FQNNGV. V shed 7 bases, J shed 4 bases, and the junction held 8 bases outside the gene matches. The CDR3 extends over 14 amino acids. As DNA, the CDR3 is TGTGCCAGCAAGGGCACGGGACAGGGATACGAGCAGTACTTC. This translates into CASKGTGQGYEQYF. Variable domain in full (rest from reference TRBV11-2 and TRBJ2-7): EAGVAQSPRYKIIEKRQSVAFWCNPISGHATLYWYQQILGQGPKLLIQFQNNGVVDDSQLPKDRFSAERLKGVDSTLKIQPAKLEDSAVYLCASKGTGQGYEQYFGPGTRLTVT.

This clonotype was detected many times. The rearrangement links TRBV7-9 to TRBJ1-6; D remains ambiguous. V was trimmed by 3 bases and J by 5 bases, leaving 11 bases between them. Germline-derived CDR1 and CDR2 are SEHNR and FQNEAQ (reference sequence). The CDR3 consists of 15 residues. The CDR3 region has the DNA TGTGCCAGCAGCTTCGCGGATTTTCATAATTCACCCCTCCACTTT. It is translated as CASSFADFHNSPLHF.

Ten or more counts support this clonotype. The chain couples TRBV29-1 to TRBJ2-1; no definite D call. The germline CDR1 and CDR2 sequences are SQVTM and ANQGSEA. The CDR3 has 14 residues. V lost 6 bases and J 0 bases, leaving 12 bases between the germline ends. CDR3 protein: CSVPGPSSYNEQFF. The CDR3 DNA follows: TGCAGCGTCCCTGGACCCAGCTCCTACAATGAGCAGTTCTTC.

This clonotype was counted many times. The CDR3 region has the DNA TGTGCCAGCAGTTTTAGTGGCACGTATAGCAATCAGCCCCAGCATTTT. It encodes CASSFSGTYSNQPQHF. V is TRBV27 and J is TRBJ1-5; the D is unclear. This CDR3 comprises 16 residues. Germline CDR1 reads MNHEY; CDR2 reads SMNVEV (reference sequence). Trimming removed 3 bases from V and 0 bases from J, with 12 bases in between.

This clonotype appeared many times. The chain carries TRBV5-5 and TRBJ2-5; D remains ambiguous. In germline, CDR1 is SGHKS, CDR2 YYEKEE (reference sequence). V was pared by 1 base and J by 7 bases, with 14 bases between. This CDR3 spans 14 amino acids. CDR3 in amino acids: CASSLKREEVTQYF. DNA of the CDR3: TGTGCCAGCAGCTTGAAAAGGGAAGAGGTGACCCAGTACTTC.

This clonotype appeared a few times. The chain links TRBV12-3 or TRBV12-4 to TRBJ1-5; TRBD1 matches at 7 bases. This CDR3 contains 13 residues. V gave up 5 bases and J gave up 5 bases; unmatched junction bases: 3. DNA for the CDR3: TGTGCCAGCAGTCCGGGACAGTATCAGCCCCAGCATTTT. Amino acids: CASSPGQYQPQHF.

This clonotype was recorded many times. J is TRBJ2-1 and V is TRBV5-6; D unclear. This CDR3 has 14 residues. With 4 bases removed from V and 8 bases from J, the gap between germline ends came to 16 bases. Germline values: CDR1 SGHDT, CDR2 YYEEEE. DNA of the CDR3: TGTGCCAGCAGCAGATACGTGTCAACGGATGAGCAGTTCTTC. Translated: CASSRYVSTDEQFF. Looking up the rest from reference TRBV5-6 and TRBJ2-1 gives the full variable domain: DAGVTQSPTHLIKTRGQQVTLRCSPKSGHDTVSWYQQALGQGPQFIFQYYEEEERQRGNFPDRFSGHQFPNYSSELNVNALLLGDSALYLCASSRYVSTDEQFFGPGTRLTVL.

This clonotype was detected a few times. V usage is TRBV18 and J usage is TRBJ1-5; D remains unclear. Per germline, CDR1 KGHSH and CDR2 LQKENI. The CDR3 totals 13 residues. Trimming stripped 1 base from V and 7 bases from J, with 8 bases between. CDR3 sequence reads: CASSPLKEQPQHF. The CDR3 DNA reads TGTGCCAGCTCACCACTTAAGGAGCAGCCCCAGCATTTT.

In this sample, this clonotype turned up many times. This rearrangement joins TRBV6-5 to TRBJ1-6, with TRBD1 matching 10 bases. The germline gives CDR1 MNHEY, CDR2 SVGAGI. Unmatched junction bases numbered 5, after V lost 2 bases and J lost 10 bases. The CDR3 consists of 15 residues. The CDR3 DNA sequence: TGTGCCAGCAGTTACGGGGACAGGGGAAGCTCACCCCTCCACTTT. This sequence encodes CASSYGDRGSSPLHF.

This chain links TRBV5-4 with TRBJ2-1; 8 bases are shared with TRBD1. Per germline, CDR1 SGHNT and CDR2 YYREEE (reference sequence). The CDR3 contains 15 residues. V was pared by 4 bases and J by 5 bases, with 8 bases of the junction left unmatched. CDR3 sequence reads: CASSRWDRIDNEQFF. CDR3 sequence (DNA): TGTGCCAGCAGCCGTTGGGACAGGATAGACAATGAGCAGTTCTTC.

In DNA, the CDR3 is TGTGCCAGCAGCTCTAGGACAGAAACCACAGATACGCAGTATTTT. Protein sequence: CASSSRTETTDTQYF. The chain has TRBV5-4 and TRBJ2-3; D is possibly TRBD1 (6 bases). Trimming removed 3 bases at V and 2 bases at J, with 13 bases between. The CDR3 spans 15 residues. Germline CDR1 reads SGHNT; CDR2 reads YYREEE (reference sequence).

The chain links TRBV28 to TRBJ2-1; 7 nucleotides agree with TRBD2. Losses at the gene ends were 3 bases for V and 8 bases for J; bases not matched to a gene: 1. The CDR3 contains 12 residues. Germline V gene sequence: CDR1 MDHEN, CDR2 SYDVKM. The CDR3 reads CASSLAGDEQFF. Written as DNA, the CDR3 is TGTGCCAGCAGTTTGGCGGGGGATGAGCAGTTCTTC.

This clonotype was seen a handful of times. CDR3 sequence (DNA): TGTGCCAGCTCACAAGACAGGGTTTCCGAGCAGTACTTC. Translated: CASSQDRVSEQYF. The chain uses TRBV18 and TRBJ2-7; 7 nucleotides match TRBD1. J lost 6 bases, V lost 4 bases, and 6 bases had no gene match. The CDR3 has 13 residues. The germline CDR1 and CDR2 sequences are KGHSH and LQKENI.

This clonotype was counted only a few times. This chain connects TRBV6-5 to TRBJ2-7, with 9 nucleotides matching TRBD2. This CDR3 is 14 amino acids long. The J segment lost 3 bases and the V segment lost 2 bases, leaving 2 bases of the junction unmatched. Germline V gene lookup returns CDR1 MNHEY and CDR2 SVGAGI. The CDR3 coding sequence is TGTGCCAGCAGTTACGCTAGCGGGGTCTACGAGCAGTACTTC. Its protein product is CASSYASGVYEQYF.

Many counts were recorded for this clonotype. The chain employs TRBV7-3 and TRBJ1-1, with 7 bases identical to TRBD1. CDR1 SGHTA and CDR2 FQGTGA come from the germline V gene. The CDR3 loop spans 16 amino acids. Trimming at V came to 2 bases and at J to 5 bases, leaving 11 bases not matched to a gene. DNA of the CDR3: TGTGCCAGCAGCTTAGACCCTAGGGGGCGGGGAACTGAAGCTTTCTTT. It encodes CASSLDPRGRGTEAFF.

This rearrangement joins TRBV29-1 to TRBJ1-1; 9 bases line up with TRBD1. V lost 7 bases, J lost 7 bases, and 10 bases stayed unmatched. CDR3 length: 13 residues. Germline CDR1 SQVTM, CDR2 ANQGSEA. The CDR3 reads CSAVIGQGSEAFF. The CDR3 DNA is TGCAGCGCCGTAATCGGACAGGGGAGTGAAGCTTTCTTT.

This clonotype was counted between two and nine times. This chain uses TRBV15 with TRBJ1-2; tentatively, D is TRBD1 (6 bases). The CDR3 is 15 amino acids. With 5 bases removed from V and 5 bases from J, the gap between germline ends came to 18 bases. Germline CDR1 reads LNHNV; CDR2 reads YYDKDF (reference sequence). CDR3 amino acids: CATSPRDTNSYGYTF. The CDR3 nucleotides are TGTGCCACCAGCCCCCGGGACACCAACTCTTATGGCTACACCTTC.

The J gene is TRBJ2-1, the V gene TRBV6-2 or TRBV6-3, with 7 bases lining up with TRBD2. This CDR3 is built from 15 residues. The junction had 7 bases not matched to a gene; V was cut back by 7 bases and J by 1 base. CDR1 is MNHEY and CDR2 is SVGEGT in the germline V gene. The CDR3 loop is CASTWGGSSYNEQFF. CDR3 DNA sequence: TGTGCCAGCACCTGGGGGGGGTCGTCCTACAATGAGCAGTTCTTC.

This clonotype has only a few counts. V and J are TRBV20-1 and TRBJ2-5; TRBD2 agrees at 9 bases. Germline CDR1 and CDR2: DFQATT and SNEGSKA (reference sequence). V lost 5 bases to trimming and J lost 5 bases; unmatched junction nucleotides: 6. CDR3 length equals 13 residues. Here the CDR3 reads CSAHSSGVETQYF. CDR3 DNA sequence: TGCAGTGCTCATTCTAGCGGGGTGGAGACCCAGTACTTC.

This sequence joins TRBV4-3 and TRBJ1-3, with D perhaps TRBD1 (5 bases). The V end lost 0 bases, the J end lost 2 bases, and 8 bases lay between the germline ends. Germline-derived CDR1 and CDR2 are LGHNA and YSLEER. There are 15 residues in the CDR3. The CDR3 region has the DNA TGCGCCAGCAGCCAAGACGGGGGAACTGGAAACACCATATATTTT. This codes for CASSQDGGTGNTIYF.

In its sample, this clonotype was seen many times. This chain joins TRBV2 and TRBJ1-1; D gene unclear. The CDR3 covers 14 residues. Trimming left V 6 bases short and J 4 bases short, with 15 bases between. Per the germline V gene, CDR1 is SNHLY and CDR2 is FYNNEI. The CDR3 loop reads CASSVNGVGTEAFF. CDR3 nucleotides: TGTGCCAGCAGCGTCAATGGGGTAGGCACTGAAGCTTTCTTT.

This clonotype was found many times. This sequence joins TRBV3-1 and TRBJ1-6; D call uncertain. V was cut by 4 bases and J by 4 bases, with 17 bases left in between. The CDR3 totals 17 residues. Per the germline V gene, CDR1 is LGHDT and CDR2 is YNNKEL (reference sequence). CDR3 protein: CASSPLTRTSYNSPLHF. The CDR3 DNA sequence: TGTGCCAGCAGCCCGTTGACACGAACCAGTTATAATTCACCCCTCCACTTT.

This clonotype appeared many times. The V and J genes are TRBV29-1 and TRBJ1-1, with D hard to call. The V end lost 2 bases, the J end lost 5 bases, and 9 bases lay between the germline ends. CDR1 is SQVTM and CDR2 is ANQGSEA in the germline V gene. The CDR3 is 12 amino acids. CDR3 coding DNA: TGCAGCGTTGAAAGAGACGGGACTGAAGCTTTCTTT. Encoded protein: CSVERDGTEAFF.

The chain couples TRBV6-5 to TRBJ1-1, with 8 positions matching TRBD1. Germline V gene lookup returns CDR1 MNHEY and CDR2 SVGAGI. V lost 6 bases, J lost 10 bases, and 7 bases stayed unmatched. The CDR3 has 12 residues. The CDR3 region is CASRTGQGGAFF. The CDR3 nucleotides are TGTGCCAGCAGAACAGGACAGGGTGGAGCTTTCTTT.

This clonotype appeared many times. J is TRBJ2-6 and V is TRBV6-6; D remains ambiguous. Trimming removed 7 bases from V and 4 bases from J, with 11 bases in between. Germline V gene lookup returns CDR1 MNHNY and CDR2 SVGAGI (reference sequence). CDR3 size: 14 residues. CDR3: CASNRVLGANVLTF. In DNA, the CDR3 is TGTGCCAGCAACCGGGTCCTCGGGGCCAACGTCCTGACTTTC.

This clonotype has a count of ten or more. This sequence joins TRBV6-6 and TRBJ1-2, with 8 bases lining up with TRBD1. The ends lost 5 bases at V and 4 bases at J; junction bases unmatched: 9. The germline gives CDR1 MNHNY, CDR2 SVGAGI (reference sequence). This CDR3 is built from 15 residues. CDR3 in amino acids: CASSGEDRASYGYTF. CDR3 bases: TGTGCCAGCAGTGGAGAGGACAGGGCTAGCTATGGCTACACCTTC.

A few counts support this clonotype. The chain recombines TRBV30 with TRBJ1-5; 7 nucleotides agree with TRBD1. CDR3 length equals 13 residues. Germline assignment: CDR1 GTSNPN and CDR2 SVGIG (reference sequence). J lost 4 bases, V lost 1 base, and 1 base had no gene match. The CDR3 protein is CAWSAGGNQPQHF. The CDR3 DNA is TGTGCCTGGAGTGCAGGGGGGAATCAGCCCCAGCATTTT.